What follows describes a single T cell receptor beta chain. The antigen is undetermined. Exclusion followed for patients with uncontrolled infection, other autoimmune disease, pregnancy or lactation. These data belong to a study of T cells in Graves' hyperthyroidism and ophthalmopathy. In the study overall: Initial diagnosis, before any treatment, was when peripheral blood was collected. Study-wide findings and caveats: Ophthalmopathy, as predicted by the model, came a median around 6 months after the prediction.

Amplified TCR beta CDR3 regions derived from RNA transcripts. In the first-round RT-PCR of the TCR CDR3, the HTBI primer set was used. TCRdb passed the multiplex PCR reads through MiXCR, listing each CDR3 protein once. The sample contains about 690,000 distinct CDR3 sequences, about 18% of which appear only once. This clonotype originated in a man aged 50-60 years with Graves' hyperthyroidism. The specimen sequenced was blood.

The CDR3 is CASSLPLDKAGGPDTQYF. CDR3 DNA sequence: TGTGCCAGCAGTTTACCCCTGGATAAAGCGGGAGGACCAGATACGCAGTATTTT. The chain is built from TRBV28 and TRBJ2-3, with TRBD2 matching over 9 bases. CDR1 is MDHEN and CDR2 is SYDVKM in the germline V gene. This CDR3 is 18 amino acids long. J lost 4 bases, V lost 2 bases, and 13 bases had no gene match.